This TCR beta chain is drawn from a study of post-analysis software for immune sequencing data. The library was made from cDNA and included unique molecular identifiers. Via MiXCR, TCRdb re-called the PCR reads, giving one row per CDR3 protein. The table lists roughly 870,000 distinct CDR3 sequences, about 57% of them singletons. Study-wide points: There were roughly five TRBV segments more frequent in patients than controls, and TRBV5-6, TRBV5-1 and TRBV20-1 were among them. For normalized Chao1 diversity, multiple sclerosis patients scored significantly lower than controls did.

Trimming took 3 bases from V and 1 from J, leaving 13 bases between them. The CDR3 has 15 residues. The germline V gene encodes CDR1 DFQATT and CDR2 SNEGSKA (reference sequence). Notes on this clonotype: The antigen is not known.

V and J are TRBV20-1 and TRBJ2-1, with a possible D match to TRBD2 (5 bases). This TCR was sampled from a girl aged 5 to 17 with multiple sclerosis. Material for sequencing was blood. The CDR3 nucleotides are TGCAGTGCTAGGGTCCTTCGGGGATCCTACAATGAGCAGTTCTTC. It yields the protein CSARVLRGSYNEQFF.